This TCR beta chain was sequenced during a study of blood T cells in healthy people across ages. Study results and caveats: For the donors, CMV status was unknown and possibly confounded expanded clonotype changes. Diversity figures derived from one million T cells were judged to underestimate the true value.

For this clonotype: Antigen unknown.

Then a second PCR, running about 6 to 11 cycles, was carried out with a sample-barcoded 5' primer and a J-beta primer mix. TCRdb used MiXCR to reprocess the 5' RACE reads, holding one entry per CDR3 protein. The table includes roughly 800,000 distinct CDR3 sequences, around half detected once. Sequenced material: blood. The clonotype was recovered from a man aged 80 or over in good health.

CDR3 sequence: CASSQGYGTSGNKETQYF. DNA for the CDR3: TGTGCCAGCAGCCAAGGATATGGGACTAGCGGGAATAAAGAGACCCAGTACTTC. The chain employs TRBV14 and TRBJ2-5; 13 bases align to TRBD2. V was pared by 1 base and J by 3 bases, with 8 bases of the junction left unmatched. This CDR3 spans 18 amino acids. Looked up from germline, CDR1 is SGHDN and CDR2 is FVKESK. The entire variable domain, with the rest obtained from reference TRBV14 and TRBJ2-5, is as follows: EAGVTQFPSHSVIEKGQTVTLRCDPISGHDNLYWYRRVMGKEIKFLLHFVKESKQDESGMPNNRFLAERTGGTYSTLKVQPAELEDSGVYFCASSQGYGTSGNKETQYFGPGTRLLVL.